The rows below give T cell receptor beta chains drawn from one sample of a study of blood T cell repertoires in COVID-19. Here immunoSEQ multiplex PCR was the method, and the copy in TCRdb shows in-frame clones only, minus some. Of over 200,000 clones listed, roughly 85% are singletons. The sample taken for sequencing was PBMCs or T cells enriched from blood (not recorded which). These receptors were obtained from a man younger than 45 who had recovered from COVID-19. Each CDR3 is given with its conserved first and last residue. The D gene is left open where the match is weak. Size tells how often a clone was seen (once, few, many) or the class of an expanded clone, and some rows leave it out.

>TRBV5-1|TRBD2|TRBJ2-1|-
TGCGCCAGCAGCTTGGAAATTAGCGGGCCGAGGTCCTACAATGAGCAGTTCTTC
CASSLEISGPRSYNEQFF
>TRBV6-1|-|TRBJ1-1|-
TGTGCCAGCAGTGAACCTACAGGGAGGAACACTGAAGCTTTCTTT
CASSEPTGRNTEAFF
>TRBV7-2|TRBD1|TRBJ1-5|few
TGTGCCAGCAGCCTCGACAGGGACCATCAGCCCCAGCATTTT
CASSLDRDHQPQHF
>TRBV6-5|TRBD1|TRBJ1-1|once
TGTGCCAGCAGAATTCGGACAGGCGCGAACACTGAAGCTTTCTTT
CASRIRTGANTEAFF
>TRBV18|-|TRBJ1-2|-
TGTGCCAGCTCACGAGAACAGGGAAATGGCTACACCTTC
CASSREQGNGYTF
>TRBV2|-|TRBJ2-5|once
TGTGCCAGCAGGAGGCTAACATCGGTGGAGACCCAGTACTTC
CASRRLTSVETQYF
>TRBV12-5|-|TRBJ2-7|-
TGTGCTAGTGGTTCCGGCTACGAGCAGTACTTC
CASGSGYEQYF
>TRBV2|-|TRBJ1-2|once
TGTGCCAGCAGTGATCATCGGGGGACCACAACTCCCGCTAACTATGGCTACACCTTC
CASSDHRGTTTPANYGYTF
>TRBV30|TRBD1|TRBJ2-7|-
TGTGCCTACCAACAGGGGCGGTACGAGCAGTACTTC
CAYQQGRYEQYF
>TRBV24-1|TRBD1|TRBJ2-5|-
TGTGCCACCGGGACAGAAGAGACCCAGTACTTC
CATGTEETQYF
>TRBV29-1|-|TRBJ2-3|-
TGCAGCGTTTTGGGCACAACCTTCAATTCAGATACGCAGTATTTT
CSVLGTTFNSDTQYF
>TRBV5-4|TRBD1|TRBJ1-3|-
TGTGCCAGCAGGGTGACAGGGGGAAACACCATATATTTT
CASRVTGGNTIYF
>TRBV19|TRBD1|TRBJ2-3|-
TGTGCCAGTAGTATTGGGGACAGCCCATCGACGCAGTATTTT
CASSIGDSPSTQYF
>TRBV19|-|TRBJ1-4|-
TGTGCCAGTAGTACCGCTCGGGAACTGTTTTTT
CASSTARELFF
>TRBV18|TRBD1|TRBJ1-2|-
TGTGCCAGCTCACCATTGGACAGGGCTAACTATGGCTACACCTTC
CASSPLDRANYGYTF
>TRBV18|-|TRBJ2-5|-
TGTGCCAGCTCACCTCCGCATGGGGAGGAGACCCAGTACTTC
CASSPPHGEETQYF